The sample holds a few counts of the clone carrying this TCR beta chain. Its antigen is currently unknown. This CDR3 region has 14 residues. V lost 3 bases to trimming and J lost 1 base, with 6 bases between them. Per the germline V gene, CDR1 is ENHRY and CDR2 is SYGVKD. This sample stems from a study of response to subunit inactivated influenza vaccine. Study results and limitations: It was the authors' suggestion that each seasonal influenza vaccination recruits few new T cells.

Using its own MiXCR run on the RT-PCR reads, TCRdb lists one record per CDR3 protein. The sample consists of around 480,000 distinct CDR3 sequences, 16% of them appearing once. The sample here was CD4+ T cells sorted from PBMCs, taken less than 30 months after vaccination. The TCR comes from a man between 50 and 75 years old who received an inactivated influenza vaccine. The chain carries TRBV10-3 and TRBJ2-2; D gene unclear. The DNA for the CDR3 is TGTGCCATCAGTGAACCGGGGAACACCGGGGAGCTGTTTTTT. This sequence encodes CAISEPGNTGELFF.